The 11 T cell receptor beta chains given below trace back to one sample, sequenced in a study of T cells in localized non-small cell lung cancer. Repertoires were generated with immunoSEQ multiplex PCR, while TCRdb's copy carries only in-frame clones and drops some. The sample lists tens of thousands of clones; 88% were seen once. The specimen was peripheral blood, collected before any cancer treatment. All receptors come from a woman aged 40-70 years with stage I squamous cell lung carcinoma.

In this sample, this clone turned up once. The chain couples TRBV11-2 to TRBJ2-4; a possible D gene is TRBD2 (6 bases). The germline V and J ends were trimmed by 0 bases and 7 bases, with 13 bases remaining between them. The germline CDR1 and CDR2 sequences are SGHAT and FQNNGV. This CDR3 spans 15 amino acids. The CDR3 nucleotides read TGTGCCAGCAGCTTAGAAAAGGGAGGTTGGAACATTCAGTACTTC. Its translation: CASSLEKGGWNIQYF.

This sequence joins TRBV27 and TRBJ2-1; 7 positions agree with TRBD1. In germline, CDR1 is MNHEY, CDR2 SMNVEV (reference sequence). V dropped 5 bases and J dropped 5; count of bases not matched to a gene: 9. The CDR3 has 15 amino acids. CDR3 sequence reads: CASSTLTGLDNEQFF. The CDR3 DNA is TGTGCCAGCAGTACATTGACAGGGCTGGACAATGAGCAGTTCTTC.

This chain joins TRBV19 and TRBJ1-5; D is uncertain. The CDR3 runs to 16 residues. Germline CDR1 LNHDA, CDR2 SQIVND (reference sequence). V lost 3 bases and J 2 bases, leaving 14 bases between the germline ends. CDR3 coding DNA: TGTGCCAGTAGTATGAACCCGCAGTTGGGCAATCAGCCCCAGCATTTT. The encoded protein is CASSMNPQLGNQPQHF.

The chain uses TRBV7-3 and TRBJ2-7; possibly TRBD1 for D (5 bases). The V end lost 5 bases, the J end lost 0 bases, and 14 bases lay between the germline ends. This CDR3 has 15 amino acids. Per germline, CDR1 SGHTA and CDR2 FQGTGA. CDR3 protein: CASSEWGTVSYEQYF. The DNA for the CDR3 is TGTGCCAGCAGCGAGTGGGGCACGGTCTCCTACGAGCAGTACTTC.

The genes are TRBV7-9 and TRBJ1-1; D is perhaps TRBD1 (5 bases). Germline V gene lookup returns CDR1 SEHNR and CDR2 FQNEAQ (reference sequence). V lost 1 base to trimming and J lost 5 bases, with 17 bases between them. The CDR3 is 16 residues long. The CDR3 DNA follows: TGTGCCAGCAGCTTAGATGTCCGACAGTCGGATACTGAAGCTTTCTTT. This encodes CASSLDVRQSDTEAFF.

The chain couples TRBV7-6 to TRBJ2-1, with D possibly matching TRBD1 (5 bases). Germline CDR1 is SGHVS and CDR2 is FNYEAQ. The CDR3 is 14 residues long. Trimming shortened V by 5 bases and J by 5 bases, and 13 bases separated the two germline ends. The CDR3: CASSGRGPNNEQFF. CDR3 coding DNA: TGTGCCAGCAGCGGAAGGGGTCCAAACAATGAGCAGTTCTTC.

The rearrangement links TRBV25-1 to TRBJ1-1; possible D gene TRBD1, 6 bases. V dropped 5 bases and J dropped 0 bases, with 19 bases sitting between them. The CDR3 is made up of 17 amino acids. Per germline, CDR1 MGHDK and CDR2 SYGVNS. This chain's CDR3 is CASSMRGARWMNTEAFF. CDR3 in DNA: TGTGCCAGCAGTATGAGGGGGGCGAGGTGGATGAACACTGAAGCTTTCTTT.

The V and J genes are TRBV6-5 and TRBJ2-7, with a weak D call TRBD1 (5 bases). CDR1 and CDR2 (germline): MNHEY, SVGAGI. This CDR3 is 16 amino acids long. V was trimmed by 2 bases and J by 4 bases, leaving 18 bases between them. The CDR3 sequence: CASSYRLSQGFYEQYF. The CDR3 DNA reads as TGTGCCAGCAGTTACAGGTTGTCCCAGGGTTTTTACGAGCAGTACTTC.

In the case of this clone: This may be a read error, as it is one base from a much larger clone. This CDR3 is also generated by other DNA sequences in the sample. The chain links TRBV5-1 to TRBJ1-2; D remains ambiguous. The CDR3 runs 14 residues. CDR1 and CDR2 (germline): SGHRS, YFSETQ. For the CDR3, the DNA is TGCGCCAGCAGAGATATACAGCTCAGGAGTGGCTACACTTTC. Its translation is CASRDIQLRSGYTF.

The V and J genes are TRBV5-6 and TRBJ2-3, with no clear D. The CDR3 runs 14 residues. Looked up from germline, CDR1 is SGHDT and CDR2 is YYEEEE. Trimming took off 0 bases at V and 0 bases at J, with 5 bases between the two ends. CDR3: CASSLGGSTDTQYF. In DNA form, the CDR3 reads TGTGCCAGCAGCTTGGGTGGCAGCACAGATACGCAGTATTTT.

This clone has only a few counts. The CDR3 spells CASRPDRASNQPQHF. The CDR3 DNA follows: TGTGCCAGCAGACCCGACAGGGCGAGCAATCAGCCCCAGCATTTT. V and J are TRBV7-8 and TRBJ1-5; 7 bases align to TRBD1. The V gene end was trimmed by 6 bases and the J gene end by 1 base; junction bases not matched to a gene: 6. Germline V gene sequence: CDR1 SGHVS, CDR2 FQNEAQ. CDR3 length: 15 residues.